A selection of T cell receptor beta chains follows, all from one sample in a study of OX40 agonist ivuxolimab in advanced cancers. The repertoire was sequenced with immunoSEQ multiplex PCR; TCRdb's copy has only in-frame clones and lacks some. The sample lists 64,000 or so clones, around 83% seen once, with 0.7% in the top ten. The sample in question was CD4+ or CD8+ T cells sorted from blood, obtained in a trial of the OX40 agonist ivuxolimab. The origin of the receptors is an adult with an advanced solid tumor such as melanoma, head and neck, liver or kidney cancer. CDR3s leave out the opening cysteine and the closing phenylalanine or tryptophan.

J gene,V gene,CDR3 protein
TRBJ1-5,TRBV10-3,AIGTAGIYSNQPQH
TRBJ1-1,TRBV5-1,ASSLASVNTEAF
TRBJ2-3,TRBV10-3,AISGVDSDTQY
TRBJ2-3,TRBV5-1,ASSLGADTQY
TRBJ2-1,TRBV5-1,ASSLETRNEQF
TRBJ1-1,TRBV6-1,VNRGLGEAF
TRBJ2-7,TRBV10-1,ASSECEQY
TRBJ1-3,TRBV18,ASSPGPSGNTIY
TRBJ2-1,TRBV2,ASSQVRLAIYNEQF
TRBJ1-4,TRBV10-2,ASSESLPTANNEKLF
TRBJ2-7,TRBV2,ASTARASYEQY
TRBJ2-7,TRBV5-6,ASSFQGTYEQY
TRBJ1-4,TRBV6-6,ASSPRQANEKLF
TRBJ2-7,TRBV5-1,ASSLGTGAYEQY
TRBJ2-5,TRBV18,ASSRLQGTVQETQY
TRBJ2-2,TRBV30,AWSTGGWVTGELF
TRBJ1-6,TRBV4-1,ASSVRDGYNSPLH
TRBJ2-2,TRBV6-6,ASSWATGELF
TRBJ2-7,TRBV5-1,ASSLSGQGYEQY
TRBJ2-1,TRBV19,ASSLTGTVNEQF
TRBJ2-3,TRBV7-3,ASSFGGWITDTQY
TRBJ1-1,TRBV30,AWSVHGNTEAF
TRBJ1-2,TRBV5-5,ASSVKGAGGYT
TRBJ2-5,TRBV7-6,ASSLAAGTYQETQY
TRBJ1-3,TRBV10-2,ASSEGRIGNTIY
TRBJ2-7,TRBV6-1,ASSEQGYEQY
TRBJ1-6,TRBV5-4,ASSLGAGGNSPLH
TRBJ2-1,TRBV2,ASTPTGGRARNEQF
TRBJ2-5,TRBV5-6,ASSSDPGQETQY
TRBJ1-4,TRBV7-6,ASSFGRGGDEKLF
TRBJ2-5,TRBV4-1,ASSHTGNQETQY
TRBJ1-5,TRBV25-1,ASSVAGGNQPQH
TRBJ2-7,TRBV5-1,ASSSLRGASNEQY
TRBJ1-6,TRBV6-1,ASSEGNNSPLH
TRBJ2-1,TRBV19,ASILGVYNEQF